The 22 T cell receptor beta chains presented below share a single source sample, sequenced in a study of blood T cell repertoires in COVID-19 (dated by TCRdb to 2020 to 2021). The library was built by means of the immunoSEQ multiplex PCR assay. TCRdb retrieved this table from immuneACCESS and kept in-frame rearrangements only. Not all clones are present; in checked studies, unresolved V genes account for under half, and no reason is known for the remainder. Counted in this sample were about 300,000 clones; more than 70% of them appeared once. In total, the top ten clones hold roughly 6.7% of the sample. Sequencing input: peripheral blood. The receptors were gathered from a man aged 18 to 29 who had recovered from COVID-19.

The chain joins TRBV5-4 to TRBJ2-1, with 9 bases that match TRBD2. The CDR3 runs to 15 residues. The ends lost 0 bases at V and 6 bases at J; junction bases unmatched: 4. The germline V gene encodes CDR1 SGHNT and CDR2 YYREEE (reference sequence). The CDR3 nucleotides read TGTGCCAGCAGCTTGGGCGGGGGGGCTACCAATGAGCAGTTCTTC. This translates into CASSLGGGATNEQFF.

This clone was observed a few times. The rearrangement uses TRBV2 and TRBJ2-2; D perhaps matches TRBD2 (5 bases). Germline values: CDR1 SNHLY, CDR2 FYNNEI. The V and J ends lost 4 bases and 4 bases respectively, with 19 bases between them. This CDR3 has 17 residues. CDR3 DNA sequence: TGTGCCAGCAGTGTAGGACCGAGCTGGGCGGGCACCGGGGAGCTGTTTTTT. This translates into CASSVGPSWAGTGELFF.

The J gene is TRBJ2-7, the V gene TRBV4-1; 9 nucleotides match TRBD1. Per germline, CDR1 MGHRA and CDR2 YSYEKL. V dropped 2 bases and J dropped 6; count of bases not matched to a gene: 11. The CDR3 spans 16 residues. The CDR3 here is CASSQRGGTGFFEQYF. CDR3 DNA sequence: TGCGCCAGCAGCCAAAGGGGGGGGACAGGGTTTTTCGAGCAGTACTTC.

The rearrangement uses TRBV2 and TRBJ1-1; perhaps TRBD1 as D (6 bases). CDR3 size: 14 residues. Trimming took 5 bases from V and 0 from J, leaving 10 bases between them. Per germline, CDR1 SNHLY and CDR2 FYNNEI. CDR3 nucleotides: TGTGCCAGCAGTAAGGACAGCATGAACACTGAAGCTTTCTTT. This sequence encodes CASSKDSMNTEAFF. Variable domain in full (rest from reference TRBV2 and TRBJ1-1): EPEVTQTPSHQVTQMGQEVILRCVPISNHLYFYWYRQILGQKVEFLVSFYNNEISEKSEIFDDQFSVERPDGSNFTLKIRSTKLEDSAMYFCASSKDSMNTEAFFGQGTRLTVV.

This clone occurred a few times. The chain recombines TRBV6-5 with TRBJ1-1, with a weak D call TRBD1 (5 bases). Germline CDR1 is MNHEY and CDR2 is SVGAGI. The V and J ends lost 0 bases and 5 bases respectively, with 13 bases between them. CDR3 size: 15 residues. The CDR3 loop is CASSYSGRVGTEAFF. The CDR3 nucleotides are TGTGCCAGCAGTTACTCCGGCAGGGTGGGGACTGAAGCTTTCTTT.

This clone appeared once. The chain links TRBV9 to TRBJ1-2, with 8 bases identical to TRBD1. This CDR3 contains 15 residues. V was pared by 2 bases and J by 9 bases, with 12 bases of the junction left unmatched. Germline V gene sequence: CDR1 SGDLS, CDR2 YYNGEE. CDR3 bases: TGTGCCAGCAGCGTCGGACAGGGCAGTGGTAGGAGCTACACCTTC. Translated, it gives CASSVGQGSGRSYTF.

This chain uses TRBV7-2 with TRBJ2-1; 7 nucleotides agree with TRBD2. The length of the CDR3 is 15 residues. Germline V CDR1 and CDR2: SGHTA, FQGNSA. Losses at the gene ends were 4 bases for V and 6 bases for J; bases not matched to a gene: 9. CDR3: CASSYFGTSVNEQFF. The DNA for the CDR3 is TGTGCCAGCAGCTACTTTGGCACTAGCGTCAATGAGCAGTTCTTC.

The V call is TRBV19, the J call TRBJ2-1; 10 nucleotides match TRBD2. The CDR3 sequence is 15 residues long. J lost 4 bases, V lost 3 bases, and 3 bases had no gene match. Germline V gene lookup returns CDR1 LNHDA and CDR2 SQIVND (reference sequence). The CDR3 nucleotides read TGTGCCAGTAGTATGCTAGCGGGAGCTTACAATGAGCAGTTCTTC. Residues: CASSMLAGAYNEQFF.

The chain employs TRBV13 and TRBJ2-1; D unresolved. This CDR3 has 12 amino acids. Germline CDR1 is PRHDT and CDR2 is FYEKMQ (reference sequence). The ends were cut back, 5 bases at V and 7 bases at J, with 9 bases in the middle. CDR3 DNA: TGTGCCAGCAGCCACAGCCTAAATGAGCAGTTCTTC. Translation gives CASSHSLNEQFF.

The V and J genes are TRBV7-8 and TRBJ2-1, with 11 bases lining up with TRBD2. CDR1 and CDR2 (germline): SGHVS, FQNEAQ. Losses at the gene ends were 5 bases for V and 7 bases for J; bases not matched to a gene: 10. The length of the CDR3 is 16 residues. The CDR3 coding sequence is TGTGCCAGCAGCGTCTTAGCGGGGGGGCCGCATAATGAGCAGTTCTTC. It yields the protein CASSVLAGGPHNEQFF.

The chain combines TRBV2 with TRBJ2-1; 9 bases are a match to TRBD2. The CDR3 has 18 amino acids. CDR1 and CDR2 from the germline V gene are SNHLY and FYNNEI. The trim removed 3 bases at V and 9 bases at J, leaving 18 bases unmatched. DNA for the CDR3: TGTGCCAGCAGTGATGGGAGACGTAGCGGGAGTTTTGTCGGTGAGCAGTTCTTC. Translated, it gives CASSDGRRSGSFVGEQFF.

The chain joins TRBV6-6 to TRBJ1-2; 7 positions agree with TRBD1. The CDR3 has 15 residues. Germline V lookup: CDR1 MNHNY, CDR2 SVGAGI (reference sequence). The trim removed 3 bases at V and 10 bases at J, leaving 14 bases unmatched. CDR3 loop: CASSYYGGTDSDYTF. For the CDR3, the DNA is TGTGCCAGCAGTTATTACGGAGGGACAGATTCTGACTACACCTTC.

V is TRBV19 and J is TRBJ2-1; D is possibly TRBD2 (5 bases). The germline V and J ends were trimmed by 1 base and 0 bases, with 7 bases remaining between them. The CDR3 is 15 amino acids. The germline CDR1 and CDR2 sequences are LNHDA and SQIVND (reference sequence). CDR3 in amino acids: CASSIGERSYNEQFF. DNA for the CDR3: TGTGCCAGTAGTATAGGGGAGCGCTCCTACAATGAGCAGTTCTTC.

This clone is a singleton in its sample. This chain links TRBV24-1 with TRBJ2-1; 7 bases are shared with TRBD1. CDR3 length equals 15 residues. The V gene's germline CDR1 is KGHDR and CDR2 SFDVKD. Trimming at V came to 3 bases and at J to 5 bases, leaving 6 bases not matched to a gene. As DNA, the CDR3 is TGTGCCACCAGTGATAAACGACAGGGAAACAATGAGCAGTTCTTC. It codes for CATSDKRQGNNEQFF.

The chain has TRBV27 and TRBJ2-3, with D perhaps TRBD2 (5 bases). Germline V lookup: CDR1 MNHEY, CDR2 SMNVEV (reference sequence). V dropped 4 bases and J dropped 0 bases, with 11 bases sitting between them. This CDR3 comprises 15 residues. Here the CDR3 DNA reads TGTGCCAGCAGTTGGTCCAGCGGAAGCACAGATACGCAGTATTTT. It yields the protein CASSWSSGSTDTQYF.

The rearrangement joins TRBV6-1 to TRBJ1-6, with TRBD1 as a possible D gene (5 bases). The length of the CDR3 is 15 residues. Trimming removed 2 bases at V and 9 bases at J, with 14 bases between. Germline V gene lookup returns CDR1 MNHNS and CDR2 SASEGT. Here the CDR3 DNA reads TGTGCCAGCAGTGAACTACAGGAGGGTGCTTCACCCCTCCACTTT. It codes for CASSELQEGASPLHF.

The chain joins TRBV7-2 to TRBJ2-2; unclear D gene. Germline lookup yields CDR1 SGHTA and CDR2 FQGNSA. V lost 0 bases and J 7 bases, leaving 6 bases between the germline ends. The CDR3 sequence is 13 residues long. The CDR3 coding sequence is TGTGCCAGCAGCTTAGCTTTCATCGGGGAGCTGTTTTTT. Its translation: CASSLAFIGELFF.

The chain carries TRBV19 and TRBJ1-6; 8 bases align to TRBD1. The CDR3 spans 17 residues. V gave up 0 bases and J gave up 6 bases; unmatched junction bases: 7. Germline CDR1 is LNHDA and CDR2 is SQIVND (reference sequence). The CDR3 here is CASSIEGTGTSNSPLHF. DNA for the CDR3: TGTGCCAGTAGTATAGAGGGGACAGGTACGAGTAATTCACCCCTCCACTTT.

The chain couples TRBV18 to TRBJ1-5; D uncertain. CDR1 KGHSH and CDR2 LQKENI come from the germline V gene. Trimming pared 1 base from V and 6 bases from J, leaving 10 bases between. The CDR3 is 14 residues long. The CDR3 sequence: CASSPQRAPQPQHF. The CDR3 DNA follows: TGTGCCAGCTCACCACAGAGGGCCCCTCAGCCCCAGCATTTT.

The chain combines TRBV6-5 with TRBJ2-1; TRBD2 matches 11 bases. The CDR3 loop spans 15 amino acids. Trimming at V came to 0 bases and at J to 9 bases, leaving 4 bases not matched to a gene. CDR1 and CDR2 (germline): MNHEY, SVGAGI. This CDR3 is CASSYSGTSGPEQFF. In DNA, the CDR3 is TGTGCCAGCAGTTACTCGGGGACTAGCGGACCTGAGCAGTTCTTC.

This chain links TRBV10-1 with TRBJ2-1, with D possibly TRBD2 on 6 matching bases. V was shortened by 4 bases and J by 6 bases, with 19 bases between the two germline ends. This CDR3 has 16 residues. Germline CDR1 WNHNN, CDR2 SYGVQD (reference sequence). The CDR3 spells CASSVGTGGVFNEQFF. CDR3 DNA sequence: TGCGCCAGCAGTGTAGGTACAGGCGGGGTATTCAATGAGCAGTTCTTC.

The chain employs TRBV12-3 or TRBV12-4 and TRBJ1-5; D is possibly TRBD1 (5 bases). The CDR3 runs 13 residues. V was cut by 2 bases and J by 9 bases, with 11 bases left in between. CDR3 in amino acids: CASSLSVGRPQHF. The CDR3 DNA sequence: TGTGCCAGCAGTTTATCGGTGGGGCGGCCCCAGCATTTT.